The 18 T cell receptor beta chains presented below share a single source sample, sequenced in a study of T cells in narcolepsy. Sequencing used immunoSEQ multiplex PCR; TCRdb keeps in-frame clones, though not all of them. This sample has a few thousand clones, with more than 25% found just once. Their target antigens are unknown. The source material was cultured CD4+ T cells from cerebrospinal fluid. The receptor source for this set is a human donor with narcolepsy.

Of note for this clone: A far larger clone is a single base away, which makes a read error likely. Other DNA sequences in this sample translate to the same CDR3. The CDR3 DNA follows: TGCGCCAGCAGCCAAAATTCTGTGGGTGAAAAACTGTTTTTT. Protein product: CASSQNSVGEKLFF. The chain employs TRBV4-3 and TRBJ1-4; D unclear. Trimming cost V 2 bases and J 7 bases, with 11 bases left between them. The CDR3 consists of 14 residues. Germline V lookup: CDR1 LGHNA, CDR2 YSLEER.

This clone was seen just once. The chain joins TRBV7-9 to TRBJ2-7; no definite D call. Trimming cost V 0 bases and J 2 bases, with 8 bases left between them. CDR1 SEHNR and CDR2 FQNEAQ come from the germline V gene (reference sequence). This CDR3 is 14 amino acids long. CDR3: CASSLARPTYEQYF. The CDR3, as DNA: TGTGCCAGCAGCTTAGCTAGGCCCACCTACGAGCAGTACTTC. The full variable domain, its missing parts supplied by reference TRBV7-9 and TRBJ2-7, is DTGVSQNPRHKITKRGQNVTFRCDPISEHNRLYWYRQTLGQGPEFLTYFQNEAQLEKSRLLSDRFSAERPKGSFSTLEIQRTEQGDSAMYLCASSLARPTYEQYFGPGTRLTVT.

This clone was picked up a small number of times. The V and J genes are TRBV7-8 and TRBJ2-2; 9 bases match TRBD1. Germline V CDR1 and CDR2: SGHVS, FQNEAQ. The V gene end was trimmed by 3 bases and the J gene end by 5 bases; junction bases not matched to a gene: 7. The CDR3 is 16 residues long. The CDR3 coding sequence is TGTGCCAGCAGCTTGAGGGGGACAGGGAGAACCGGGGAGCTGTTTTTT. Its protein is CASSLRGTGRTGELFF.

Notes on this clone: This likely stems from a read error, as it lies one base from a far larger clone. Other nucleotide sequences in the sample specify the same CDR3. V usage is TRBV7-3 and J usage is TRBJ2-3; possibly TRBD1 or TRBD2 for D (7 bases each). The CDR3 contains 15 residues. Germline CDR1 is SGHTA and CDR2 is FQGTGA. Trimming stripped 6 bases from V and 2 bases from J, with 15 bases between. DNA of the CDR3: TGTGCCAGCAGTGTCCAGGGGGGGAACACAGATACGCAGTATTTT. It is translated as CASSVQGGNTDTQYF.

The rearrangement uses TRBV5-6 and TRBJ2-1; 11 bases fit TRBD2. The CDR3 sequence is 15 residues long. The germline CDR1 and CDR2 sequences are SGHDT and YYEEEE. With V trimmed by 4 bases and J by 7 bases, 7 bases remained unmatched. The CDR3: CASSVLAGGPNEQFF. DNA for the CDR3: TGTGCCAGCAGCGTATTAGCGGGGGGGCCAAATGAGCAGTTCTTC.

The gene calls are TRBV6-8 and TRBJ2-7, with D possibly matching TRBD2 (5 bases). Deletions cut 6 bases from V and 6 bases from J, with 15 bases between. The CDR3 is made up of 13 amino acids. The germline CDR1 and CDR2 sequences are MNHGY and SAAAGT. CDR3 amino acids: CASRSGDLGEQYF. In DNA form, the CDR3 reads TGTGCCAGCAGGTCCGGGGATTTAGGCGAGCAGTACTTC.

The chain carries TRBV5-1 and TRBJ1-2; D may be TRBD1 (6 bases). Trimming left V 4 bases short and J 0 bases short, with 22 bases between. Germline loops: CDR1 SGHRS, CDR2 YFSETQ. The CDR3 runs 18 residues. CDR3 in amino acids: CASSRTRVQGVTNYGYTF. DNA for the CDR3: TGCGCCAGCAGCCGGACCCGGGTACAGGGCGTTACTAACTATGGCTACACCTTC.

This clone was observed a few times. The rearrangement links TRBV6-5 to TRBJ2-3; the D is unclear. The CDR3 runs to 13 residues. V lost 4 bases to trimming and J lost 6 bases, with 11 bases between them. Germline V CDR1 and CDR2: MNHEY, SVGAGI. This CDR3 is CASSSGGVDTQYF. The CDR3 DNA is TGTGCCAGCAGTTCTGGTGGGGTTGATACGCAGTATTTT.

By frequency in the sample, this clone is large. The chain links TRBV21-1 to TRBJ1-3. TRBV21-1 counts as a pseudogene. The CDR3 extends over 16 amino acids. This CDR3 is CASSKGLGGRGNTIYF. The DNA for the CDR3 is TGTGCCAGCAGCAAAGGCCTCGGGGGGAGGGGAAACACCATATATTTT.

As regards this clone: This sequence is one base from a far larger clone and is likely a read error. In the same sample, other DNA sequences code for this CDR3. The chain employs TRBV4-2 and TRBJ2-7, with D perhaps TRBD1 (5 bases). Per the germline V gene, CDR1 is LGHNA and CDR2 is YNFKEQ. The CDR3 loop spans 12 amino acids. CDR3 sequence: CASSTGSYEQYF. In DNA, the CDR3 is TGTGCGAGCAGCACAGGTTCCTACGAGCAGTACTTC.

This clone was found a few times. V is TRBV29-1 and J is TRBJ1-5; TRBD1 is a possible D gene (6 bases). The CDR3 has 14 amino acids. V was pared by 6 bases and J by 0 bases, with 12 bases between. Looked up from germline, CDR1 is SQVTM and CDR2 is ANQGSEA. The CDR3 sequence is CSVADSNSNQPQHF. The CDR3 nucleotides read TGCAGCGTCGCGGACAGTAATAGCAATCAGCCCCAGCATTTT.

The gene calls are TRBV7-4 and TRBJ1-5; 7 bases match TRBD1. The J segment lost 0 bases and the V segment lost 5 bases, leaving 4 bases of the junction unmatched. There are 15 residues in the CDR3. Looked up from germline, CDR1 is SGHVT and CDR2 is SQSDAQ. The CDR3 sequence is CASSPNRGSNQPQHF. CDR3 bases: TGTGCCAGCAGCCCCAACAGGGGTAGCAATCAGCCCCAGCATTTT.

This clone was seen only a few times. V gene TRBV5-1 combines with J gene TRBJ2-3; D ambiguous. V gave up 0 bases and J gave up 6 bases, with 11 bases separating them. This CDR3 has 14 amino acids. CDR1 is SGHRS and CDR2 is YFSETQ in the germline V gene. CDR3 in amino acids: CASSLERASDTQYF. CDR3 in DNA: TGCGCCAGCAGCTTGGAAAGGGCCAGCGATACGCAGTATTTT.

The chain joins TRBV7-9 to TRBJ1-1; 9 bases are a match to TRBD1. Trimming at V came to 6 bases and at J to 3 bases, leaving 2 bases not matched to a gene. The CDR3 totals 13 residues. CDR1 SEHNR and CDR2 FQNEAQ come from the germline V gene (reference sequence). The CDR3 DNA reads as TGTGCCAGCAGTCGGACAGGGGACACTGAAGCTTTCTTT. It yields the protein CASSRTGDTEAFF.

The chain employs TRBV9 and TRBJ1-2; D is possibly TRBD1 (6 bases). Looked up from germline, CDR1 is SGDLS and CDR2 is YYNGEE. The CDR3 totals 15 residues. Between the trimmed V and J ends, which lost 10 bases and 5 bases, there was a span of 24 bases. In DNA, the CDR3 is TGTGCCTGCTGCGTAGGGGGAGCGGGGGGATATGGCTACACCTTC. Translating gives CACCVGGAGGYGYTF.

The gene calls are TRBV21-1 and TRBJ1-3. TRBV21-1 is termed a pseudogene. This CDR3 region has 17 residues. In DNA form, the CDR3 reads TGTGCCAGCAGTTCATCAGTGCTACAACACGCACGAAACACCATATATTTT. Translated, it gives CASSSSVLQHARNTIYF.

The chain joins TRBV5-8 to TRBJ2-7, with D maybe TRBD2 (6 bases). The length of the CDR3 is 14 residues. V was trimmed by 2 bases and J by 6 bases, leaving 15 bases between them. Germline CDR1 reads SGHTS; CDR2 reads YDEGEE. The CDR3 nucleotides are TGTGCCAGCAGCTTCGTACGTGGGGGAGGCGAGCAGTACTTC. Protein sequence: CASSFVRGGGEQYF.

This clone was recorded a few times. This chain links TRBV7-6 with TRBJ2-2; 8 bases are a match to TRBD1. J was trimmed by 1 base and V by 5 bases; bases with no gene match: 3. This CDR3 contains 15 residues. CDR1 SGHVS and CDR2 FNYEAQ come from the germline V gene. CDR3 region: CASSPQGVNTGELFF. DNA for the CDR3: TGTGCCAGCAGCCCACAGGGGGTGAACACCGGGGAGCTGTTTTTT.